Listed here are 20 T cell receptor beta chains from one sample, sequenced in a study of cytomegalovirus exposure and HLA in healthy donors. PCR used 60 Vbeta primers and 13 Jbeta primers. TCRdb keeps only in-frame clones here, not all; method: immunoSEQ multiplex PCR. The sample has some 130,000 clones, around 77% seen once. The sequenced sample was PBMCs. These receptors were obtained from a man younger than 40 in good health.

J is TRBJ2-6 and V is TRBV28; 7 bases line up with TRBD1. The V and J ends lost 2 bases and 2 bases, in that order; junction bases with no gene match: 6. The CDR3 spans 17 residues. Germline V gene lookup returns CDR1 MDHEN and CDR2 SYDVKM. The CDR3 sequence: CASSLNPGQPGANVLTF. DNA for the CDR3: TGTGCCAGCAGTTTAAATCCGGGACAGCCTGGGGCCAACGTCCTGACTTTC. The full variable domain, with the rest looked up from reference TRBV28 and TRBJ2-6, is DVKVTQSSRYLVKRTGEKVFLECVQDMDHENMFWYRQDPGLGLRLIYFSYDVKMKEKGDIPEGYSVSREKKERFSLILESASTNQTSMYLCASSLNPGQPGANVLTFGAGSRLTVL.

Regarding this clone: One end of the junction fails to match germline, which may point to a read error. This chain joins TRBV6-5 and TRBJ2-7, with TRBD1 identical over 8 bases. The CDR3 is 15 residues long. Germline assignment: CDR1 MNHEY and CDR2 SVGAGI. The CDR3 nucleotides read TGTGCCAGCAGTGGGTCTGGGACAGGTCCGTACGGGCAGTACTTC. Translated: CASSGSGTGPYGQYF.

The chain joins TRBV11-1 to TRBJ1-1; 7 bases agree with TRBD1. CDR3 size: 15 residues. V gave up 3 bases and J gave up 4 bases; unmatched junction bases: 8. CDR1 and CDR2 (germline): SGHAT, FQDESV (reference sequence). The chain's CDR3 is CASSLGWTGGTEAFF. The CDR3 DNA sequence: TGTGCCAGCAGCTTGGGATGGACAGGCGGCACTGAAGCTTTCTTT.

This chain joins TRBV6-4 and TRBJ2-3, with 8 bases aligning to TRBD1. CDR1 and CDR2 (germline): MRHNA, SNTAGT. The CDR3 loop spans 18 amino acids. Trimming at V came to 2 bases and at J to 5 bases, leaving 15 bases not matched to a gene. Here the CDR3 DNA reads TGTGCCAGCAGTGACCTTTCCAGGGGGCGGAATGTGTTAGATACGCAGTATTTT. As protein: CASSDLSRGRNVLDTQYF.

Worth noting for this clone: An end of the junction does not agree with germline; a read error may underlie this. The gene calls are TRBV19 and TRBJ1-5; TRBD1 is a possible D gene (5 bases). This CDR3 contains 14 residues. CDR1 LNHDA and CDR2 SQIVND come from the germline V gene (reference sequence). The CDR3 spells CASRPTDPNRPQHF. The CDR3 nucleotides read TGTGCCAGCAGGCCGACAGATCCCAATCGGCCCCAGCATTTT.

This chain links TRBV28 with TRBJ1-2, with D perhaps TRBD1 (5 bases). V lost 5 bases, J lost 1 base, and 11 bases lay in between. CDR1 and CDR2 (germline): MDHEN, SYDVKM. There are 14 residues in the CDR3. DNA of the CDR3: TGTGCCAGCAGTCACCAGACAGTTAACTATGGCTACACCTTC. It translates to CASSHQTVNYGYTF.

This chain links TRBV19 with TRBJ1-4; tentative D call: TRBD1 (5 bases). The CDR3 has 14 amino acids. Looked up from germline, CDR1 is LNHDA and CDR2 is SQIVND (reference sequence). Trimming took 3 bases from V and 7 from J, leaving 12 bases between them. The CDR3, as DNA: TGTGCCAGTAGTATCGCCGACAGAGGTGAAAAACTGTTTTTT. The encoded protein is CASSIADRGEKLFF.

The chain recombines TRBV15 with TRBJ1-2; 9 bases align to TRBD1. With 5 bases clipped from V and 4 bases from J, the junction kept 5 bases outside the gene matches. The CDR3 consists of 14 residues. Germline CDR1 reads LNHNV; CDR2 reads YYDKDF (reference sequence). The CDR3 reads CATSPGQGGYGYTF. The DNA of the CDR3 is TGTGCCACCAGCCCGGGACAGGGAGGCTATGGCTACACCTTC.

The V gene is TRBV27, the J gene TRBJ2-7, with 11 bases identical to TRBD1. Germline V lookup: CDR1 MNHEY, CDR2 SMNVEV (reference sequence). The junction had 4 bases not matched to a gene; V was cut back by 5 bases and J by 4 bases. This CDR3 has 14 residues. CDR3 sequence reads: CASSRGQGGYEQYF. The CDR3 coding sequence is TGTGCCAGCAGTCGGGGACAGGGGGGATACGAGCAGTACTTC.

The J gene is TRBJ1-2, the V gene TRBV9; TRBD1 matches at 8 bases. The CDR3 is 14 amino acids. Germline V gene lookup returns CDR1 SGDLS and CDR2 YYNGEE. The V segment lost 3 bases and the J segment 4 bases; nucleotides outside the gene matches: 5. The CDR3 sequence: CASSEGQVLYGYTF. The CDR3 nucleotides read TGTGCCAGCAGCGAGGGACAGGTGCTCTATGGCTACACCTTC.

The chain couples TRBV5-1 to TRBJ2-3; weak D call: TRBD2 (6 bases). The CDR3 totals 15 residues. Germline CDR1 reads SGHRS; CDR2 reads YFSETQ. V was pared by 0 bases and J by 2 bases, with 10 bases between. CDR3 sequence (DNA): TGCGCCAGCAGCTTGGAGGCGGGGTTCACAGATACGCAGTATTTT. This translates into CASSLEAGFTDTQYF.

This chain uses TRBV7-9 with TRBJ2-1, with TRBD1 identical over 9 bases. CDR3 size: 14 residues. Germline CDR1 reads SEHNR; CDR2 reads FQNEAQ (reference sequence). The junction had 7 bases not matched to a gene; V was cut back by 4 bases and J by 9 bases. Here the CDR3 reads CASSSRDRVFEQFF. The CDR3 DNA reads TGTGCCAGCAGCTCGCGGGACAGGGTCTTTGAGCAGTTCTTC.

This clone has just a few counts. The chain is built from TRBV6-5 and TRBJ1-2, with a tentative D call TRBD1 (6 bases). The CDR3 spans 14 residues. From germline, CDR1 is MNHEY and CDR2 SVGAGI. V lost 6 bases, J lost 4 bases, and 15 bases lay in between. This chain's CDR3 is CASSQVSRGYGYTF. The CDR3 DNA is TGTGCCAGCAGCCAGGTATCCAGGGGCTATGGCTACACCTTC.

The chain recombines TRBV11-2 with TRBJ2-1; the match to TRBD2 covers 12 bases. The CDR3 consists of 16 residues. Germline V gives CDR1 SGHAT, CDR2 FQNNGV. V lost 4 bases and J lost 9; bases outside the gene matches: 10. This CDR3 reads CASSSEPSGRAGEQFF. The CDR3 DNA sequence: TGTGCCAGCAGCTCGGAACCTAGCGGGAGGGCCGGTGAGCAGTTCTTC.

Turning to this clone: The junction and the germline gene differ at one end; a read error may be behind it. This chain connects TRBV5-1 to TRBJ2-1, with D maybe TRBD2 (6 bases). CDR1 and CDR2 (germline): SGHRS, YFSETQ. CDR3 length equals 15 residues. CDR3 in amino acids: CAGSLVAGPYNEQFF. CDR3 DNA sequence: TGCGCCGGCAGCTTGGTGGCGGGACCCTACAATGAGCAGTTCTTC. Full variable domain (rest looked up from reference TRBV5-1 and TRBJ2-1): KAGVTQTPRYLIKTRGQQVTLSCSPISGHRSVSWYQQTPGQGLQFLFEYFSETQRNKGNFPGRFSGRQFSNSRSEMNVSTLELGDSALYLCAGSLVAGPYNEQFFGPGTRLTVL.

V is TRBV10-3 and J is TRBJ1-4; the D gene is possibly TRBD1 (6 bases). V shed 7 bases and J shed 6 bases, with 18 bases lying between them. The CDR3 consists of 15 residues. In germline, CDR1 is ENHRY, CDR2 SYGVKD. CDR3 amino acids: CAINKGGAGDEKLFF. CDR3 in DNA: TGTGCCATCAACAAAGGGGGGGCCGGGGATGAAAAACTGTTTTTT.

The gene calls are TRBV7-2 and TRBJ1-5; 7 bases line up with TRBD1. The CDR3 is 15 amino acids. The V segment lost 5 bases and the J segment 0 bases; nucleotides outside the gene matches: 4. From germline, CDR1 is SGHTA and CDR2 FQGNSA. CDR3 DNA: TGTGCCAGCAGCCGACAGGGCGGTAGCAATCAGCCCCAGCATTTT. Amino acid sequence: CASSRQGGSNQPQHF.

This clone was seen a single time. The chain recombines TRBV7-3 with TRBJ1-2, with no clear D. This CDR3 is built from 14 residues. From germline, CDR1 is SGHTA and CDR2 FQGTGA. V lost 1 base and J lost 2, with 8 bases in between. CDR3 in DNA: TGTGCCAGCAGCTTAAACGCGGGGAACTATGGCTACACCTTC. Encoded protein: CASSLNAGNYGYTF.

This chain links TRBV5-1 with TRBJ1-5, with D tentatively TRBD1 (5 bases). This CDR3 is 15 amino acids long. Germline CDR1 and CDR2: SGHRS and YFSETQ. V was clipped by 5 bases and J by 0 bases, with 12 bases between them. CDR3 DNA sequence: TGCGCCAGCAGGCTGACAGTTAATAGCAATCAGCCCCAGCATTTT. Translation gives CASRLTVNSNQPQHF.

The CDR3 region is CASSRGDPGGNEQFF. In DNA form, the CDR3 reads TGTGCCAGCTCCAGAGGGGACCCAGGGGGGAATGAGCAGTTCTTC. The chain uses TRBV21-1 and TRBJ2-1; the table's D call TRBD1 went unverified against the DNA. TRBV21-1 is reported as a pseudogene. The CDR3 is 15 amino acids.